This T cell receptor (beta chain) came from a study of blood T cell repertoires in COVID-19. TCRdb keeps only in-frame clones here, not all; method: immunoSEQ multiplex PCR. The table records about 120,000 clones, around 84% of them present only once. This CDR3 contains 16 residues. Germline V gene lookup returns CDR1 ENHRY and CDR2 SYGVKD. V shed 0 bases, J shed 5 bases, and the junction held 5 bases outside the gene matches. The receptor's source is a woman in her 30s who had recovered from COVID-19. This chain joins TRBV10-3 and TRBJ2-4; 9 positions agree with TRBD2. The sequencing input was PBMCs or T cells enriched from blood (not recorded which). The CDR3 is CAISESMAGGENIQYF. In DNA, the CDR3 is TGTGCCATCAGTGAGTCGATGGCGGGAGGGGAAAACATTCAGTACTTC.